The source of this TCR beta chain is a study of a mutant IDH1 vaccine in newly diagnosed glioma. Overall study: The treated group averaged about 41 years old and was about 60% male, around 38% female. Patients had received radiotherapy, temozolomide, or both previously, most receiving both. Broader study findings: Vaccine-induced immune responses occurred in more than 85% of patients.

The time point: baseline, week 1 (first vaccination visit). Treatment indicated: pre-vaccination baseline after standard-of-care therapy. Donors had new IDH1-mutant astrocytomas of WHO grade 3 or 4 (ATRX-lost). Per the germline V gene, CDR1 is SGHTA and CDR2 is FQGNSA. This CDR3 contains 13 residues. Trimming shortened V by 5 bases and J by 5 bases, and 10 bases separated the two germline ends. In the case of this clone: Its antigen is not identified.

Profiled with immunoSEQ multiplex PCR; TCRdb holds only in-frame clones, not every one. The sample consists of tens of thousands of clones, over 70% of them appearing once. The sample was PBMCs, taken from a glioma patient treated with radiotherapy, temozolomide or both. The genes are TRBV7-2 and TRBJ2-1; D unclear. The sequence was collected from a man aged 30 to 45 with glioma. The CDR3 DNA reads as TGTGCCAGCAGCCTCTCCAAGCACAATGAGCAGTTCTTC. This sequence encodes CASSLSKHNEQFF.